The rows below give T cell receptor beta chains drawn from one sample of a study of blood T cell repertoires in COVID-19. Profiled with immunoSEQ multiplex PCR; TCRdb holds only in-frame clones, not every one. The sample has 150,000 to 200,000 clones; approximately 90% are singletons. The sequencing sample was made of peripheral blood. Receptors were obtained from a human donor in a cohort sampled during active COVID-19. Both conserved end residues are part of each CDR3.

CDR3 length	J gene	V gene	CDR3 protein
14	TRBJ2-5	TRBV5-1	CASSLASRQETQYF
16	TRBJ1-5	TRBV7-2	CASSSQGALSNQPQHF
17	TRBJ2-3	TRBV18	CASSPDVLGEAPDTQYF
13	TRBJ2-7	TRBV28	CASRAGGRDEQYF
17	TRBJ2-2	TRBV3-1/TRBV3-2	CASSQDKGFRNTGELFF
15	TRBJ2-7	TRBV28	CASTTVGRGNYEQYF
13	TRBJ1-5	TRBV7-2	CASSFGHDQPQHF
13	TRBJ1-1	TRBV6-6	CASSLTGGAEAFF
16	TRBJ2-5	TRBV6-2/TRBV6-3	CASSSGLLLLQETQYF
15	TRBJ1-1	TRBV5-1	CASSSRTGGNTEAFF
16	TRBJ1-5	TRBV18	CASSPRRTGNNQPQHF
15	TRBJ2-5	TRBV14	CASSYTGGKYETQYF
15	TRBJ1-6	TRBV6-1	CASSELGGGGSPLHF
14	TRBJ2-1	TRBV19	CASRFGGGYNEQFF
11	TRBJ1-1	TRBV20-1	CSAQRILGGFF
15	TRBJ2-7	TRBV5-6	CASSLYPGGPAEQYF
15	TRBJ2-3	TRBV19	CASSWTTTSTDTQYF
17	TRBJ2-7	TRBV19	CASSIGQGFRSSYEQYF
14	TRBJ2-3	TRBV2	CASKTSGSPDTQYF
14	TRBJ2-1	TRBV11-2	CASSLLTSWYEQFF
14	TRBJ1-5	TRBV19	CASSFRDRNQPQHF
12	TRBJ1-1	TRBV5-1	CASSAGNTEAFF
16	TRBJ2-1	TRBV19	CASSTSSGQVYNEQFF
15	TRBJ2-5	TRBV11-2	CASSPPHRGQETQYF
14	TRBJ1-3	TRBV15	CATSSRERGNTIYF
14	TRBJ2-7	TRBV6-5	CASSYGQGSYEQYF
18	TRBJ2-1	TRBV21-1	CASSKVGTEVHSYNEQFF
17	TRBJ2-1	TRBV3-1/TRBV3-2	CASSQDKAGETYNEQFF
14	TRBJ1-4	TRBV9	CASSSGGLGEKLFF
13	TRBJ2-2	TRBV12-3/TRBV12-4	CASRVTDTGELFF
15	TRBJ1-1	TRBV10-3	CAISGTGRMNTEAFF
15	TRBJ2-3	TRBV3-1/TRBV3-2	CASSQGPSRPDTQYF
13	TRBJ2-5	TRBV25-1	CASRMGAAVVQYF
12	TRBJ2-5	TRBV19	CASLGSQETQYF
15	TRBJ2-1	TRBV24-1	CATSDAQGQYNEQFF
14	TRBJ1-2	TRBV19	CASSIWTGDYGYTF
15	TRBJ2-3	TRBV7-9	CASSPTQFITDTQYF
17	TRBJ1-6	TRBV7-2	CASSLTGGPSYNSPLHF
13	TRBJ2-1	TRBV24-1	CATSDLSSGEQFF
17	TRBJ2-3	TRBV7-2	CASSRSAIRGRTDTQYF
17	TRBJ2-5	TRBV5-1	CASRGGLQGWPQETQYF
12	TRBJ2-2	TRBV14	CASSPYTGELFF
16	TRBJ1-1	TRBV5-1	CASSLEDYRGSTEAFF
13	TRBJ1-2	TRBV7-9	CASSLTGDYGYTF
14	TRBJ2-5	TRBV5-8	CASSLTRGQETQYF
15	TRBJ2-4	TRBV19	CASSIEDRGLNIQYF
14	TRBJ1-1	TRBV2	CASSVGQVNTEAFF
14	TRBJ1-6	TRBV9	CASSVEGNNSPLHF